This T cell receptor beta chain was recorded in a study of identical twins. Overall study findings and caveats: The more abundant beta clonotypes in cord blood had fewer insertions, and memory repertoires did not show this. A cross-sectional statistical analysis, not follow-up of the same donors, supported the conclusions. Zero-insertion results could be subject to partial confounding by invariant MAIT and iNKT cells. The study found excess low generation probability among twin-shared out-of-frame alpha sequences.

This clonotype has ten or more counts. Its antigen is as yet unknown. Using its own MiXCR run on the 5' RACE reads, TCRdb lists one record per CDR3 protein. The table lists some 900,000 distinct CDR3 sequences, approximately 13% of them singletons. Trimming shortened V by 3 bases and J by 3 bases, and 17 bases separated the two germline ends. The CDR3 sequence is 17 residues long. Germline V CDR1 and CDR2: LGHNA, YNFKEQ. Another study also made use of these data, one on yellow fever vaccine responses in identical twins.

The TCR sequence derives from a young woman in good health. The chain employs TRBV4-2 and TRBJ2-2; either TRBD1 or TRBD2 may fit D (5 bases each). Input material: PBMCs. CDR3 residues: CASSHTTVGEDTGELFF. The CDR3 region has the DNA TGTGCCAGCAGCCACACTACGGTGGGGGAAGACACCGGGGAGCTGTTTTTT.